The clone carrying this TCR beta chain has more than one count but fewer than ten. Its antigen is currently unknown. This specimen comes from a study of T-cell memory formation after mild COVID-19. Regarding the study as a whole: Pre-infection memory contained some responding clones, which suggested that cross-reactive memory had joined.

In germline, CDR1 is SGHTA, CDR2 FQGTGA. After removal of 5 bases from V and 10 bases from J, the junction contained 10 bases not matched to a gene. The CDR3 consists of 15 residues. TCRdb re-called the 5' RACE reads through MiXCR, storing one row per CDR3 protein. The sample carries roughly 370,000 distinct CDR3 sequences, 15% to 20% recorded once. The chain employs TRBV7-3 and TRBJ2-1; 11 positions match TRBD2. Material for sequencing was PBMCs or a T cell subset sorted from them (not recorded which). The origin of this receptor is a man between 18 and 29 years old who had mild COVID-19 (a few samples of this study predate the infection). Cell type and time point are not known. The CDR3 nucleotides read TGTGCCAGCAGCCCTTTTAGCGGGGGGGCATACGAGCAGTTCTTC. Translated: CASSPFSGGAYEQFF.